A single sample is the source of the 16 T cell receptor beta chains below, sequenced in a study of glioma-infiltrating T cells. The iRepertoire nested amplicon-rescue multiplex PCR amplified TCR alpha and beta CDR3s from RNA. TCRdb re-called the multiplex PCR reads through MiXCR, storing one row per CDR3 protein. The table lists around 100,000 distinct CDR3 sequences, around 31% of them singletons. Input material: glioma tissue, nonneoplastic brain tissue, or PBMCs (not recorded which). These receptors were taken from a human donor with low-grade glioma or glioblastoma, undergoing nonglioma brain surgery, or in good health (not recorded which).

This clonotype was counted at least ten times. The chain couples TRBV20-1 to TRBJ2-7; D is unclear. CDR3 length: 12 amino acids. The V end lost 3 bases, the J end lost 5 bases, and 11 bases lay between the germline ends. CDR1 is DFQATT and CDR2 is SNEGSKA in the germline V gene (reference sequence). For the CDR3, the DNA is TGCAGTGCTAGTACAGTTAATCACGAGCAGTACTTC. This translates into CSASTVNHEQYF.

On this clonotype itself: Being one base from a much bigger clone, this may be a read error. No conserved phenylalanine or tryptophan is present at the end of the CDR3, so a read error is the likely explanation. This chain links TRBV4-2 with TRBJ1-2, with D perhaps TRBD1 (6 bases). The CDR3 has 15 residues. Germline CDR1 is LGHNA and CDR2 is YNFKEQ. Trimming pared 5 bases from V and 8 bases from J, leaving 21 bases between. The chain's CDR3 is CASSTRLQGRKGYTL. Written as DNA, the CDR3 is TGTGCCAGCAGCACACGATTACAGGGAAGGAAGGGCTACACCCTC.

This clonotype showed up just a few times. V usage is TRBV7-2 and J usage is TRBJ1-5; D is unclear. Per germline, CDR1 SGHTA and CDR2 FQGNSA. Trimming cost V 1 base and J 4 bases, with 11 bases left between them. The CDR3 is 15 residues long. DNA of the CDR3: TGTGCCAGCAGCTTAGTGGGTAGAGGGAATCAGCCCCAGCATTTT. It specifies CASSLVGRGNQPQHF.

This clonotype has a count of ten or more. The rearrangement links TRBV20-1 to TRBJ1-1; maybe TRBD1 (5 bases). This CDR3 is built from 15 residues. CDR1 and CDR2 (germline): DFQATT, SNEGSKA (reference sequence). Trimming pared 3 bases from V and 4 bases from J, leaving 18 bases between. CDR3 coding DNA: TGCAGTGCTAGCTCTCCGGGGCCAGATCCCACTGAAGCTTTCTTT. This gives the protein CSASSPGPDPTEAFF.

Concerning this clonotype: A much larger clone is a single base away; this may be a read error. The chain joins TRBV4-2 to TRBJ2-7, with 9 positions matching TRBD2. V was clipped by 6 bases and J by 7 bases; unmatched bases: 10. This CDR3 contains 14 residues. CDR1 and CDR2 (germline): LGHNA, YNFKEQ. This CDR3 reads CASRRAGGGDEQYF. In nucleotides, the CDR3 is TGTGCCAGCAGAAGGGCGGGGGGGGGCGATGAGCAGTACTTC.

This clonotype was counted between two and nine times. This chain links TRBV4-2 with TRBJ2-3; no firm D call. Trimming pared 0 bases from V and 6 bases from J, leaving 16 bases between. The CDR3 runs 16 residues. Germline V gene sequence: CDR1 LGHNA, CDR2 YNFKEQ. CDR3 DNA sequence: TGTGCCAGCAGCCAAGATGGGCTAAGGCCCCCGGATACGCAGTATTTT. It is translated as CASSQDGLRPPDTQYF.

This clonotype was detected many times. The chain joins TRBV20-1 to TRBJ1-5, with a possible D match to TRBD1 (6 bases). This CDR3 has 13 amino acids. Germline V gene sequence: CDR1 DFQATT, CDR2 SNEGSKA (reference sequence). V gave up 6 bases and J gave up 5 bases, with 14 bases separating them. CDR3: CSARGDSDQPQHF. In nucleotides, the CDR3 is TGCAGTGCAAGGGGGGACTCCGATCAGCCCCAGCATTTT.

This rearrangement joins TRBV11-2 to TRBJ1-6; no reliable D call. The CDR3 runs 12 residues. V was clipped by 1 base and J by 10 bases, with 5 bases between them. Germline loops: CDR1 SGHAT, CDR2 FQNNGV. This chain's CDR3 is CASSLVWSPLHF. As DNA, the CDR3 is TGTGCCAGCAGCTTAGTGTGGTCACCCCTCCACTTT.

V gene TRBV9 combines with J gene TRBJ1-1; D gene uncertain. The V gene's germline CDR1 is SGDLS and CDR2 YYNGEE. The CDR3 has 13 amino acids. Deletions cut 4 bases from V and 10 bases from J, with 17 bases between. The CDR3, as DNA: TGTGCCAGCAGCCCCCACCCCCAGGAGAGAGCTTTCTTT. It is translated as CASSPHPQERAFF.

This clonotype was observed many times. The gene calls are TRBV6-1 and TRBJ2-7, with 7 nucleotides matching TRBD2. The CDR3 has 14 residues. The V and J ends lost 8 bases and 4 bases, in that order; junction bases with no gene match: 11. Germline CDR1 MNHNS, CDR2 SASEGT. As DNA, the CDR3 is TGTGCCAGCGAACCCAGCGGGGTTTCTTACGAGCAGTACTTC. This sequence encodes CASEPSGVSYEQYF.

For this clonotype: Possible read error: a much larger clone is one base away. The gene calls are TRBV20-1 and TRBJ1-5; 10 positions match TRBD1. The CDR3 runs to 14 residues. Germline V gene sequence: CDR1 DFQATT, CDR2 SNEGSKA (reference sequence). The CDR3, as DNA: TGCAGTGCCGGGGGACAGGGGAGCAATCATCCCCAGCATTTT. Protein product: CSAGGQGSNHPQHF.

This clonotype was detected many times. This chain links TRBV18 with TRBJ1-2; no firm D call. Germline V gene sequence: CDR1 KGHSH, CDR2 LQKENI. Deletions cut 0 bases from V and 4 bases from J, with 6 bases between. There are 13 residues in the CDR3. CDR3 in DNA: TGTGCCAGCTCACCACCGGTCCGCTATGGCTACACCTTC. It yields the protein CASSPPVRYGYTF.

This rearrangement joins TRBV5-4 to TRBJ1-2, with 7 bases that match TRBD1. Germline V gene lookup returns CDR1 SGHNT and CDR2 YYREEE (reference sequence). V dropped 3 bases and J dropped 8; count of bases not matched to a gene: 10. The CDR3 totals 14 residues. The CDR3 reads CASSWRTGPPGYTF. In DNA form, the CDR3 reads TGTGCCAGCAGCTGGAGGACAGGCCCCCCAGGCTACACCTTC.

The chain is built from TRBV2 and TRBJ2-5; a possible D gene is TRBD2 (5 bases). Germline V gene data show CDR1 as SNHLY and CDR2 as FYNNEI. This CDR3 contains 15 residues. The V and J ends lost 4 bases and 5 bases respectively, with 17 bases between them. The CDR3 sequence: CASSGPLGEGETQYF. DNA of the CDR3: TGTGCCAGCAGTGGCCCTCTCGGGGAAGGGGAGACCCAGTACTTC. Supplemented by reference TRBV2 and TRBJ2-5, the full variable domain reads EPEVTQTPSHQVTQMGQEVILRCVPISNHLYFYWYRQILGQKVEFLVSFYNNEISEKSEIFDDQFSVERPDGSNFTLKIRSTKLEDSAMYFCASSGPLGEGETQYFGPGTRLLVL.

In its sample, this clonotype was seen a few times. The chain carries TRBV28 and TRBJ2-7; 16 bases are a match to TRBD2. The CDR3 is 15 residues long. Germline CDR1 is MDHEN and CDR2 is SYDVKM. J was trimmed by 6 bases and V by 5 bases; bases with no gene match: 4. The DNA of the CDR3 is TGTGCCAGCAGTCACGGGACTAGCGGGGGGGGCGAGCAGTACTTC. It yields the protein CASSHGTSGGGEQYF.

This clonotype was counted ten times or more. This rearrangement joins TRBV28 to TRBJ2-5; D is perhaps TRBD1 (5 bases). Trimming took 3 bases from V and 6 from J, leaving 11 bases between them. Germline V gene sequence: CDR1 MDHEN, CDR2 SYDVKM. The CDR3 sequence is 13 residues long. The DNA of the CDR3 is TGTGCCAGCAGTTTCCAGGGCGAAAAGACCCAGTACTTC. Amino acid sequence: CASSFQGEKTQYF.